Listed here is a single TCR beta chain. Its antigen is as yet unknown. Germline and junction disagree at one end, which may indicate a read error. These data originate in a study of T cells after yellow fever vaccination. Findings of the study overall: The appearance of a small share of clonotypes in both CD4 and CD8 compartments was observed.

TCRdb analysed the 5' RACE reads with MiXCR anew, one entry per CDR3 protein. The sample holds approximately 300,000 distinct CDR3 sequences; about 6.9% are singletons and the top ten take roughly a sixth. CDR3 size: 16 residues. From germline, CDR1 is MNHEY and CDR2 SVGAGI. The source material was PBMCs, sampled roughly seven weeks after the first yellow fever vaccination. The TCR sequence derives from a man between 18 and 35 years old who received the YFV17D yellow fever vaccine. The chain links TRBV6-5 to TRBJ2-7, with 12 bases matching TRBD2. The CDR3 DNA reads as TGTGCCAGCAGTAACTCCCTAGCGGGGGGGCACTACGAGCAGTACTTC. It codes for CASSNSLAGGHYEQYF.